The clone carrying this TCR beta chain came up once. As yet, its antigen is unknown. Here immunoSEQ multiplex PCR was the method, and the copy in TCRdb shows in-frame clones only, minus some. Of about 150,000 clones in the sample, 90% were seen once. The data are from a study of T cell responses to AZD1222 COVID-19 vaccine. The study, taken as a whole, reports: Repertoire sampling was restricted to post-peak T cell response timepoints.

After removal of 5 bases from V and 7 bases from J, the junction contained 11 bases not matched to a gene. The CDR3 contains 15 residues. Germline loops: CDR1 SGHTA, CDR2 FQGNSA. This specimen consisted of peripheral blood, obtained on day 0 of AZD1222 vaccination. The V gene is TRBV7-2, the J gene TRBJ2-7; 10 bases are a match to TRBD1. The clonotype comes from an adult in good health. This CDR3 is CASSPPGTGVSEQYF. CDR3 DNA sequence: TGTGCCAGCAGCCCCCCCGGGACAGGGGTGAGTGAGCAGTACTTC.